This T cell receptor (beta chain) was sequenced in a study of shared clonotypes between healthy human individuals. General observations from the study: Richness estimates generally favored naive over memory subsets. What rarefaction showed was incomplete sorted-subset sequencing despite large depth.

CDR1 and CDR2 (germline): MNHEY, SMNVEV (reference sequence). Trimming removed 6 bases at V and 3 bases at J, with 18 bases between. This CDR3 is 15 amino acids long. The deep-level immunoSEQ assay was used. The protocol was immunoSEQ multiplex PCR, while the TCRdb copy is restricted to in-frame clones and leaves out a portion. This table has about 2.3 million clones, about 92% appearing once. A word on this clone: No antigen is known for it.

The receptor was isolated from a man aged 18 to 29 in good health. Some clones in this sample may be carry-over from other donors' samples. Material for sequencing was naive CD4+ T cells from PBMCs. Subset described: CD45RA+ positively selected. The chain links TRBV27 to TRBJ2-7, with D possibly TRBD2 on 7 matching bases. DNA of the CDR3: TGTGCCAGCAGACTCACTCGGGGGGCTTACTACGAGCAGTACTTC. This sequence encodes CASRLTRGAYYEQYF.